Listed here are 11 T cell receptor beta chains from one sample, sequenced in a study of T cell changes during pregnancy in multiple sclerosis. Assay: immunoSEQ multiplex PCR; the TCRdb copy retains only in-frame clones and omits some. The data show approximately 63,000 clones, with almost 95% seen just once and around 2% held by the top ten. Specimen: peripheral blood, collected in the third trimester of pregnancy. The receptors originated from a female donor in good health, enrolled as a control in a pregnancy study.

The chain combines TRBV6-1 with TRBJ2-1; 8 bases match TRBD2. Trimming cost V 1 base and J 4 bases; bases outside gene matches: 3. Germline loops: CDR1 MNHNS, CDR2 SASEGT. The CDR3 is 15 amino acids. The CDR3 coding sequence is TGTGCCAGCAGTGAAGAGGTAGCGGGGTACAATGAGCAGTTCTTC. Amino acids: CASSEEVAGYNEQFF.

Note on this clone: The junction does not match germline at one end; this may be a read error. V gene TRBV7-3 combines with J gene TRBJ2-1, with a possible D match to TRBD1 (6 bases). Per germline, CDR1 SGHTA and CDR2 FQGTGA. The CDR3 totals 14 residues. CDR3 bases: TGTGCCGGCAGCTTAGAGGGGGTAGGTAATGAGCAGTTCTTC. This encodes CAGSLEGVGNEQFF. Supplemented by reference TRBV7-3 and TRBJ2-1, the full variable domain reads GAGVSQTPSNKVTEKGKYVELRCDPISGHTALYWYRQSLGQGPEFLIYFQGTGAADDSGLPNDRFFAVRPEGSVSTLKIQRTERGDSAVYLCAGSLEGVGNEQFFGPGTRLTVL.

The V call is TRBV15, the J call TRBJ2-7; 9 nucleotides align to TRBD2. Germline trimming cut 5 bases from V and 5 bases from J; bases unmatched to any gene: 10. CDR1 LNHNV and CDR2 YYDKDF come from the germline V gene (reference sequence). CDR3 length: 15 residues. CDR3 DNA sequence: TGTGCCACCAGCTCAAAGGTAGCGGGAGACAACGAGCAGTACTTC. Translating it yields CATSSKVAGDNEQYF. Filled out from reference TRBV15 and TRBJ2-7, the complete variable domain reads DAMVIQNPRYQVTQFGKPVTLSCSQTLNHNVMYWYQQKSSQAPKLLFHYYDKDFNNEADTPDNFQSRRPNTSFCFLDIRSPGLGDTAMYLCATSSKVAGDNEQYFGPGTRLTVT.

The genes are TRBV28 and TRBJ1-1; D remains unclear. Germline-derived CDR1 and CDR2 are MDHEN and SYDVKM. CDR3 length: 14 amino acids. Trimming pared 3 bases from V and 0 bases from J, leaving 8 bases between. The CDR3 DNA reads TGTGCCAGCAGTTTGGGGAGTCTGAACACTGAAGCTTTCTTT. Translated, it gives CASSLGSLNTEAFF.

V is TRBV14 and J is TRBJ1-2, with 7 bases aligning to TRBD1. Germline CDR1 is SGHDN and CDR2 is FVKESK. This CDR3 contains 13 residues. With 4 bases clipped from V and 5 bases from J, the junction kept 4 bases outside the gene matches. The CDR3 loop reads CASSLGQFYGYTF. The CDR3 nucleotides read TGTGCCAGCAGCCTGGGACAGTTTTATGGCTACACCTTC.

The genes are TRBV7-9 and TRBJ2-1; 9 bases fit TRBD2. Germline trimming cut 3 bases from V and 6 bases from J; bases unmatched to any gene: 6. CDR1 and CDR2 from the germline V gene are SEHNR and FQNEAQ (reference sequence). This CDR3 region has 15 residues. The CDR3 sequence: CASSFSAGGINEQFF. DNA of the CDR3: TGTGCCAGCAGCTTCTCAGCGGGGGGAATCAATGAGCAGTTCTTC.

The chain combines TRBV7-9 with TRBJ1-2, with D perhaps TRBD1 (6 bases). V was cut by 2 bases and J by 5 bases, with 21 bases left in between. This CDR3 region has 17 residues. Germline CDR1 reads SEHNR; CDR2 reads FQNEAQ (reference sequence). DNA for the CDR3: TGTGCCAGCAGCTTACGAAGTAGCGCAGTCCAGGGGTATGGCTACACCTTC. It encodes CASSLRSSAVQGYGYTF.

The rearrangement joins TRBV7-2 to TRBJ2-7; no definite D call. Trimming took 6 bases from V and 0 from J, leaving 15 bases between them. The germline CDR1 and CDR2 sequences are SGHTA and FQGNSA. CDR3 length: 15 amino acids. CDR3 amino acids: CASRTGSKSSYEQYF. CDR3 nucleotides: TGTGCCAGCAGGACCGGGTCGAAGAGCTCCTACGAGCAGTACTTC.

The chain employs TRBV7-3 and TRBJ2-3; 12 bases are shared with TRBD1. V was pared by 4 bases and J by 4 bases, with 9 bases of the junction left unmatched. The length of the CDR3 is 17 residues. Germline values: CDR1 SGHTA, CDR2 FQGTGA. CDR3 coding DNA: TGTGCCAGCAGCTCCCAGGGACAGGGGGCGAACGCAGATACGCAGTATTTT. It translates to CASSSQGQGANADTQYF.

The chain carries TRBV7-9 and TRBJ1-3; TRBD1 might be the D (5 bases). Germline CDR1 and CDR2: SEHNR and FQNEAQ (reference sequence). CDR3 length: 15 residues. V shed 5 bases and J shed 4 bases, with 15 bases lying between them. This CDR3 is CASSPRGEGGNTIYF. As DNA, the CDR3 is TGTGCCAGCAGCCCCAGAGGGGAGGGAGGAAACACCATATATTTT.

The chain combines TRBV30 with TRBJ1-3; D is ambiguous. CDR3 length equals 12 residues. The V end lost 1 base, the J end lost 3 bases, and 4 bases lay between the germline ends. In germline, CDR1 is GTSNPN, CDR2 SVGIG (reference sequence). CDR3: CAWSGVGNTIYF. CDR3 DNA sequence: TGTGCCTGGAGTGGAGTTGGAAACACCATATATTTT.